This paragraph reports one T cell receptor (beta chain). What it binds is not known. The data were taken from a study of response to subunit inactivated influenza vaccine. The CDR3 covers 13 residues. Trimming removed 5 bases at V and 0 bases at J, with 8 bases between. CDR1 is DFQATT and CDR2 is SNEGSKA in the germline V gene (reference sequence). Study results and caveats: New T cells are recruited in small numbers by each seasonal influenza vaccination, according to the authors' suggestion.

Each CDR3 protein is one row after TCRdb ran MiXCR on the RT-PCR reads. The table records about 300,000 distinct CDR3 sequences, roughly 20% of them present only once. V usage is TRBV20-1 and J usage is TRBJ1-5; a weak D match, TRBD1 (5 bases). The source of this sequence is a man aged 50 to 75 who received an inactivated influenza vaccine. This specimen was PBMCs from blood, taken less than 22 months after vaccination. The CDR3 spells CSAGDGSNQPQHF. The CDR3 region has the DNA TGCAGTGCTGGGGACGGTAGCAATCAGCCCCAGCATTTT.